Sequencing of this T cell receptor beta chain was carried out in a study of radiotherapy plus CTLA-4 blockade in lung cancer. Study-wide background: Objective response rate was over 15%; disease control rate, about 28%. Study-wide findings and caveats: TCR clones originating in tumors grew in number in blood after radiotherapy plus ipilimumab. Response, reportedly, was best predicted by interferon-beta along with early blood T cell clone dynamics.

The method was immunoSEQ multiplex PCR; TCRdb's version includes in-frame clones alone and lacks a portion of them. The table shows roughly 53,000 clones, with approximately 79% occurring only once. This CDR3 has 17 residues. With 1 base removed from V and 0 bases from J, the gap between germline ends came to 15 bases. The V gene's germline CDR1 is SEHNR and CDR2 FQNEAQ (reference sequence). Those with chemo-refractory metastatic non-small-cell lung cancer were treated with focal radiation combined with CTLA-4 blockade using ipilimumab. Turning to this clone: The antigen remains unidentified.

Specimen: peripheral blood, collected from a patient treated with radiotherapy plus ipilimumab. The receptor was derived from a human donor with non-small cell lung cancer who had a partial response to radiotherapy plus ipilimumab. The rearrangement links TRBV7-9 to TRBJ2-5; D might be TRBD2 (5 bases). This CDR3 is CASSLGSFVRDQETQYF. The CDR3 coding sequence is TGTGCCAGCAGCTTAGGAAGTTTTGTGAGGGACCAAGAGACCCAGTACTTC.